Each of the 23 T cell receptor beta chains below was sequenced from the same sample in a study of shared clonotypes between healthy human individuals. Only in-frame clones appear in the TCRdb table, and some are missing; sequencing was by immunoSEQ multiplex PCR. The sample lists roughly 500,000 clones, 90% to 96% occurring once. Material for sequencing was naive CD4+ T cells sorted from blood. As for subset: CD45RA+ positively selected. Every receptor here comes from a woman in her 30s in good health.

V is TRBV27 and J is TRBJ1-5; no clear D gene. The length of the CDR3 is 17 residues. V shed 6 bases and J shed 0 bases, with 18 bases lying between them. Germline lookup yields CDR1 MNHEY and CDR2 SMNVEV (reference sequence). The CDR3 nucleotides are TGTGCCAGCAGCCTCAAGCCGCAGATCTATAGCAATCAGCCCCAGCATTTT. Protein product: CASSLKPQIYSNQPQHF.

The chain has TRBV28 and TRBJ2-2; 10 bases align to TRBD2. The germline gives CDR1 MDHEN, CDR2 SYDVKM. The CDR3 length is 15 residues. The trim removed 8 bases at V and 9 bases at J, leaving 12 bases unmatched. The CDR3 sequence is CASRRGASGSRELFF. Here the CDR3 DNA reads TGTGCCAGCCGAAGGGGCGCTAGCGGGAGCAGGGAGCTGTTTTTT. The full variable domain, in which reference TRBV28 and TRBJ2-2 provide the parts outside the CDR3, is DVKVTQSSRYLVKRTGEKVFLECVQDMDHENMFWYRQDPGLGLRLIYFSYDVKMKEKGDIPEGYSVSREKKERFSLILESASTNQTSMYLCASRRGASGSRELFFGEGSRLTVL.

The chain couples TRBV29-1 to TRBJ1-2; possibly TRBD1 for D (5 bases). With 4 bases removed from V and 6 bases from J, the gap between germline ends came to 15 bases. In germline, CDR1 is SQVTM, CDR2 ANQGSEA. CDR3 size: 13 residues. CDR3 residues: CSVGMGPTDGYTF. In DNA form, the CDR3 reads TGCAGCGTTGGTATGGGACCGACTGATGGCTACACCTTC.

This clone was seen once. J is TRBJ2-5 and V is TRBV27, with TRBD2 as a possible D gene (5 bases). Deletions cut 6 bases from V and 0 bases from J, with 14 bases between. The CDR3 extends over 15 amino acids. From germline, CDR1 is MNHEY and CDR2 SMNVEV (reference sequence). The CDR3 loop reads CASRGLLSYQETQYF. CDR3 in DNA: TGTGCCAGCAGAGGACTCCTCTCGTACCAAGAGACCCAGTACTTC.

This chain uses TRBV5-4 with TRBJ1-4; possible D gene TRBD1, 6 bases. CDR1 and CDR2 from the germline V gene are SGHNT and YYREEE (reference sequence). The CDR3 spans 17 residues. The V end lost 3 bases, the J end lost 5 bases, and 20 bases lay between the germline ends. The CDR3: CASSSGGPGQLNEKLFF. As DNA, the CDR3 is TGTGCCAGCAGCTCGGGCGGCCCCGGACAGTTAAATGAAAAACTGTTTTTT.

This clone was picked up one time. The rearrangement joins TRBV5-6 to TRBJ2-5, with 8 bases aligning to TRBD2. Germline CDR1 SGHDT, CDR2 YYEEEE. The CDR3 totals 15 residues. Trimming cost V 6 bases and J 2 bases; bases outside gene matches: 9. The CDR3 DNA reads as TGTGCCAGCACTAGCGATCCGGGAGGGCAAGAGACCCAGTACTTC. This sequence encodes CASTSDPGGQETQYF.

CDR3 coding DNA: TGTGCCAGCAGCTTAGGGGGTCGGCACGGGGAGCTGTTTTTT. Translated: CASSLGGRHGELFF. The rearrangement joins TRBV13 to TRBJ2-2, with D unclear. This CDR3 region has 14 residues. Trimming cost V 0 bases and J 7 bases, with 9 bases left between them. Germline values: CDR1 PRHDT, CDR2 FYEKMQ (reference sequence).

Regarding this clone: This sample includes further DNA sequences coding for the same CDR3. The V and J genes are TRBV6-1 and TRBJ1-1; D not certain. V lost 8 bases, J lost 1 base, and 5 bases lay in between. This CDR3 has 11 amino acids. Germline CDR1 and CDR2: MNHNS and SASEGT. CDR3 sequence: CASRGNTEAFF. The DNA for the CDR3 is TGTGCCAGCCGGGGGAACACTGAAGCTTTCTTT.

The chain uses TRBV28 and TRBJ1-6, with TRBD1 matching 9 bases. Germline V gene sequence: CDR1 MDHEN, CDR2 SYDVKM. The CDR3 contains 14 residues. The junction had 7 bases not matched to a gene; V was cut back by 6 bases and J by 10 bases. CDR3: CASSPGTGLSPLHF. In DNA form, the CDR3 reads TGTGCCAGCAGCCCCGGGACAGGGCTCTCACCCCTCCACTTT.

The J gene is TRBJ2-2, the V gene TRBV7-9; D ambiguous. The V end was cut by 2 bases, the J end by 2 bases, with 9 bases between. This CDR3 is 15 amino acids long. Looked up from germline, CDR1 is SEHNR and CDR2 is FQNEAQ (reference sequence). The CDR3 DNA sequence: TGTGCCAGCAGCTTATTGGGGTCTAACACCGGGGAGCTGTTTTTT. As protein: CASSLLGSNTGELFF.

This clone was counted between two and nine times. CDR3 protein: CASSSGGGDSNQPQHF. The CDR3 DNA follows: TGTGCCAGCAGCTCCGGCGGGGGTGATAGCAATCAGCCCCAGCATTTT. The chain combines TRBV5-6 with TRBJ1-5; D perhaps matches TRBD1 (5 bases). The CDR3 spans 16 residues. The V end lost 3 bases, the J end lost 0 bases, and 13 bases lay between the germline ends. Germline assignment: CDR1 SGHDT and CDR2 YYEEEE.

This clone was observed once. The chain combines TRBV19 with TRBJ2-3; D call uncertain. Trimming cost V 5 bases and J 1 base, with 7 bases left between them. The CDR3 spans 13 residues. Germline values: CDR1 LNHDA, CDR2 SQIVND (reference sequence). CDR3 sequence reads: CASSQIRTDTQYF. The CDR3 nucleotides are TGTGCCAGTAGTCAGATTCGCACAGATACGCAGTATTTT. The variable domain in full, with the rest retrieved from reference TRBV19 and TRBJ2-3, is DGGITQSPKYLFRKEGQNVTLSCEQNLNHDAMYWYRQDPGQGLRLIYYSQIVNDFQKGDIAEGYSVSREKKESFPLTVTSAQKNPTAFYLCASSQIRTDTQYFGPGTRLTVL.

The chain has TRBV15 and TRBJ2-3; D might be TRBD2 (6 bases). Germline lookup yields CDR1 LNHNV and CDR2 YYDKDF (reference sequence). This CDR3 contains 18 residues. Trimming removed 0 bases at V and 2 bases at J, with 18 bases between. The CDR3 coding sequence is TGTGCCACCAGCAGAGATAGACTAGACGGGTTGTTCACAGATACGCAGTATTTT. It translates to CATSRDRLDGLFTDTQYF.

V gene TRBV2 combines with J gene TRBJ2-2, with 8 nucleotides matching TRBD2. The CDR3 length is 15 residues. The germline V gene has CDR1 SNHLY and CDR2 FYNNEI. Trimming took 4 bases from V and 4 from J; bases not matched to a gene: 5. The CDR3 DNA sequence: TGTGCCAGCAGTGGGGTAGCGGGGTCCACCGGGGAGCTGTTTTTT. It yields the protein CASSGVAGSTGELFF. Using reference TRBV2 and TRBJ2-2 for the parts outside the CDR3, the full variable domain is EPEVTQTPSHQVTQMGQEVILRCVPISNHLYFYWYRQILGQKVEFLVSFYNNEISEKSEIFDDQFSVERPDGSNFTLKIRSTKLEDSAMYFCASSGVAGSTGELFFGEGSRLTVL.

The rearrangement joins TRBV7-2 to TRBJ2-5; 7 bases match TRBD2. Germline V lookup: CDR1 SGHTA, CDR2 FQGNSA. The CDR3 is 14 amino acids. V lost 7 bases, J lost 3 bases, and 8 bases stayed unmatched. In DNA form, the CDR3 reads TGTGCCAGCAACCGGGGCGCGGGAGAAGAGACCCAGTACTTC. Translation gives CASNRGAGEETQYF.

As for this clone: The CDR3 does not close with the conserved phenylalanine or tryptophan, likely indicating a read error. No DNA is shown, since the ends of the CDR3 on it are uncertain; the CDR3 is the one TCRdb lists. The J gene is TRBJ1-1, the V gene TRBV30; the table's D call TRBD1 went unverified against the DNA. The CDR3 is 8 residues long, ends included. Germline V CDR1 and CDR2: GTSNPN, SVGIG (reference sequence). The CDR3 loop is CAWSAAWP.

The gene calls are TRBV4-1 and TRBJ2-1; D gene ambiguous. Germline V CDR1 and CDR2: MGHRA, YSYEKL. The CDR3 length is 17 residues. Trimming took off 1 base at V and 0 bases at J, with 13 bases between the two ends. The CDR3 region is CASSQALRASSYNEQFF. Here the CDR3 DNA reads TGCGCCAGCAGCCAAGCTCTCCGGGCTAGCTCCTACAATGAGCAGTTCTTC.

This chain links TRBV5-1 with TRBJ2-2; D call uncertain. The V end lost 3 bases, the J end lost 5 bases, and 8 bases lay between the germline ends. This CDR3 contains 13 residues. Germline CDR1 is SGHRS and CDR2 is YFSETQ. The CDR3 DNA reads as TGCGCCAGCAGCTGGGCGCTGACCGGGGAGCTGTTTTTT. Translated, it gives CASSWALTGELFF.

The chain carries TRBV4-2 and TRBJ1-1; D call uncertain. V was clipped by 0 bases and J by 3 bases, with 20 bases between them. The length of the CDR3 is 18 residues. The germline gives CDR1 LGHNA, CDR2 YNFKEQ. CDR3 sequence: CASSQDYSGWTRYTEAFF. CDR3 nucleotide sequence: TGTGCCAGCAGCCAAGATTATTCTGGATGGACTAGGTACACTGAAGCTTTCTTT.

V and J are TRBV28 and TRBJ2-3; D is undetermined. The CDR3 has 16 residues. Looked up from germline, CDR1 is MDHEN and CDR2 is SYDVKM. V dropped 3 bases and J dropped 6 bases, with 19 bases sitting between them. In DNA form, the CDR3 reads TGTGCCAGCAGTTTTCTCCCCAGGAGCGTTGGCGATACGCAGTATTTT. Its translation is CASSFLPRSVGDTQYF.

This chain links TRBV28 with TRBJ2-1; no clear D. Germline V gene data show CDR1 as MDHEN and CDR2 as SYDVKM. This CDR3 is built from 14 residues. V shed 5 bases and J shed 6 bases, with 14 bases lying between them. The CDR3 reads CASSPEYPVNEQFF. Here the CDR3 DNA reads TGTGCCAGCAGTCCAGAGTATCCGGTCAATGAGCAGTTCTTC.

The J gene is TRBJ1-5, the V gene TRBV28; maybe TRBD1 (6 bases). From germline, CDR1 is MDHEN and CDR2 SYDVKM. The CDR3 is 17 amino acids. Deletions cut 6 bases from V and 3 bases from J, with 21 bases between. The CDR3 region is CASSNSYGGGLNQPQHF. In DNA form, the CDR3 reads TGTGCCAGCAGCAACTCTTACGGGGGGGGCCTCAATCAGCCCCAGCATTTT.

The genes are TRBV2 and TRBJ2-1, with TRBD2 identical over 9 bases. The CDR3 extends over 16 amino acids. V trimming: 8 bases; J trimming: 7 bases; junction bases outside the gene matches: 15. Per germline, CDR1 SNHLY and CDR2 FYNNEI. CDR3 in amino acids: CASDGVAGVMRNEQFF. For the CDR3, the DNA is TGTGCCAGCGACGGGGTAGCGGGAGTAATGAGGAATGAGCAGTTCTTC.